Detailed here is one T cell receptor beta chain. V was cut by 7 bases and J by 0 bases, with 13 bases left in between. Germline CDR1 is LNHDA and CDR2 is SQIVND (reference sequence). This CDR3 has 15 amino acids. Seattle-derived patients entered the study during active infection and were followed longitudinally. The data are from a study of blood T cell repertoires in COVID-19. Across the whole study: From the United States, Italy and Spain came samples of acute and convalescent COVID-19. Sample material is recorded as cDNA or gDNA derived from T cells, B-cell-depleted T cells, or PBMCs.

Study processing details: It was from reference gene primer amplification that nucleated cell counts were estimated. Assay used: immunoSEQ multiplex PCR; TCRdb lists only in-frame clones, some missing. The V and J calls and clone size are taken from that table; D and trimming were inferred from the DNA. The sample has some 190,000 clones, more than 75% seen once. The sequenced material came from peripheral blood. This sequence was found in a person between 65 and 79 years old with COVID-19, enrolled during active disease. The rearrangement links TRBV19 to TRBJ1-5; a possible D gene is TRBD1 (5 bases). CDR3 DNA sequence: TGTGCCAGTAACATAAGGGGATATAGCAATCAGCCCCAGCATTTT. Residues: CASNIRGYSNQPQHF.